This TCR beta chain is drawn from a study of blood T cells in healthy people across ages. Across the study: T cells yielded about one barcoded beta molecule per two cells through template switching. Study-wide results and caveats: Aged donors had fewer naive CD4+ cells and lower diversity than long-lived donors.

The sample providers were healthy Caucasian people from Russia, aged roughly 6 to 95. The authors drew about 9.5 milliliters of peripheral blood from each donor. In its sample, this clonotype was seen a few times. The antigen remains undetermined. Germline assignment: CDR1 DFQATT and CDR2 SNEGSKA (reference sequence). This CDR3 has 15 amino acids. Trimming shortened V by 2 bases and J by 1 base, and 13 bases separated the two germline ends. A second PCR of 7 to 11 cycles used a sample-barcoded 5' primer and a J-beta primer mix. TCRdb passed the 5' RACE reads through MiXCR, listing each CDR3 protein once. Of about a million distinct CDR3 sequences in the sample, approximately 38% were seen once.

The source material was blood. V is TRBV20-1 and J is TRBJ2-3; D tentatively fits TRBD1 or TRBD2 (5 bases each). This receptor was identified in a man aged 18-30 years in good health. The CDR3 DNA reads TGCAGTGCTAGAACGTACGGGGCGGGCACAGATACGCAGTATTTT. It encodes CSARTYGAGTDTQYF.